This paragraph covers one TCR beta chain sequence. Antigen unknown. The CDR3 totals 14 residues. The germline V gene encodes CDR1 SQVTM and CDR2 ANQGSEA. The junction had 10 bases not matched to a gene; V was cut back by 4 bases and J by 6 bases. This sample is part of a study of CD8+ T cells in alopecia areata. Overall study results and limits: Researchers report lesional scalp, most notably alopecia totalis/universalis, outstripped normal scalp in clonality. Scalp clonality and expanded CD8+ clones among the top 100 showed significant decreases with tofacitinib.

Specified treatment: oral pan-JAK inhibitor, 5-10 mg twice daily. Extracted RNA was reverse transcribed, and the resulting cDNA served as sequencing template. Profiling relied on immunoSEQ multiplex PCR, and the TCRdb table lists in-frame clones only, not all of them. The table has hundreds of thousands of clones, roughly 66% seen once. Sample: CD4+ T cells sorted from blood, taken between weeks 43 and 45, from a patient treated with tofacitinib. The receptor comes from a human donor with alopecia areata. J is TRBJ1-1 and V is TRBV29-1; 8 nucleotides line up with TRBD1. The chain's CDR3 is CSVALRQGPPEAFF. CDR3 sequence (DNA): TGCAGCGTTGCACTAAGACAGGGGCCCCCTGAAGCTTTCTTT.